Included here is one T cell receptor (beta chain) sequence, with context. Its antigen is undetermined. CDR3 length equals 14 residues. Trimming removed 4 bases from V and 6 bases from J; junction bases left unmatched: 8. The germline V gene encodes CDR1 KGHSY and CDR2 FQNENV. This entry comes from a study of T cells after yellow fever vaccination. Study results and caveats: Though it reached lower strength, the secondary response hit its peak faster, day 5 versus 15. A small proportion of clonotypes was detected in both the CD4 and CD8 compartments. Among primary-vaccination clones, most reappeared after the booster, at 95% to 96% for CD4 and under 90% for CD8.

TCRdb redid the calling of the 5' RACE reads with MiXCR, one entry per CDR3 protein. The data show just under 600,000 distinct CDR3 sequences, with roughly 13% seen just once and about 14% held by the top ten. The receptor comes from a man aged 25 to 40 who received the YFV17D yellow fever vaccine. The chain joins TRBV16 to TRBJ2-7, with 8 bases identical to TRBD2. Sequenced here: PBMCs, sampled on the day of the yellow fever booster vaccination. The CDR3: CASSPRTSLTEQYF. CDR3 coding DNA: TGTGCCAGCAGCCCCCGGACTAGCCTAACCGAGCAGTACTTC.